This is a list of T cell receptor beta chains from one sample in a study of T cell repertoires and HLA-DP antigens. Produced via immunoSEQ multiplex PCR; TCRdb's table is partial and in-frame only. The data show about 120,000 clones, approximately 92% seen once. Antigen specificity for these receptors is unknown. The sample comprised CD4+ T cells from PBMCs. These receptors all come from a woman aged 18-29 years in good health and CMV-seronegative. CDR3s include the opening cysteine and the closing phenylalanine or tryptophan. A D gene is named only where the DNA matches it firmly. Size is stated for part of the rows, as once, few or many counts, or as a class when the clone is expanded.

j_call clone_size v_call d_call cdr3_aa cdr3_nt
TRBJ1-2 - TRBV6-5 - CASSYADRNYGYTF TGTGCCAGCAGTTACGCGGACAGAAACTATGGCTACACCTTC
TRBJ2-7 - TRBV10-3 TRBD2 CATLGLAKVYEQYF TGTGCCACCCTGGGACTAGCGAAAGTTTACGAGCAGTACTTC
TRBJ2-2 - TRBV29-1 - CSVGLLLTGELFF TGCAGCGTTGGACTTCTCCTCACCGGGGAGCTGTTTTTT
TRBJ2-3 - TRBV11-2 - CASSAAGSRSTDTQYF TGTGCCAGCAGCGCCGCCGGGTCTCGGAGTACAGATACGCAGTATTTT
TRBJ2-2 - TRBV7-2 - CASSPEAGTGELFF TGTGCCAGCAGCCCCGAGGCGGGGACCGGGGAGCTGTTTTTT
TRBJ1-6 - TRBV6-5 TRBD1 CASRILGQGYSPLHF TGTGCCAGCAGAATACTAGGACAGGGGTATTCACCCCTCCACTTT
TRBJ1-3 - TRBV30 - CAWRDSGNTIYF TGTGCCTGGAGGGATTCTGGAAACACCATATATTTT
TRBJ2-1 - TRBV10-3 TRBD2 CAISSSSPGLAGGKQFF TGTGCCATCAGCTCCTCCTCTCCGGGACTAGCGGGAGGGAAGCAGTTCTTC
TRBJ2-1 - TRBV5-4 - CASSLSSALSYNEQFF TGTGCCAGCAGCTTGAGTTCAGCACTCTCCTACAATGAGCAGTTCTTC
TRBJ1-6 - TRBV10-3 - CAISERVASPLHF TGTGCCATCAGTGAAAGGGTTGCTTCACCCCTCCACTTT
TRBJ2-4 - TRBV6-1 - CASSDRSDTLAKNIQYF TGTGCCAGCAGTGATCGCAGCGATACTTTAGCCAAAAACATTCAGTACTTC
TRBJ2-2 - TRBV4-2 TRBD2 CASSQGATSGNTGELFF TGTGCCAGCAGCCAAGGGGCAACTAGCGGAAACACCGGGGAGCTGTTTTTT
TRBJ1-5 - TRBV7-2 - CASSLLSQPQHF TGTGCCAGCAGCTTATTGAGCCAGCCCCAGCATTTT
TRBJ2-1 - TRBV28 TRBD2 CASSFRPSGRRGYNEQFF TGTGCCAGCAGTTTTCGTCCTAGCGGGAGAAGGGGCTACAATGAGCAGTTCTTC
TRBJ1-4 once TRBV7-9 TRBD1 CASSQDRASNEKLFF TGTGCCAGCAGCCAGGACAGGGCTTCTAATGAAAAACTGTTTTTT
TRBJ2-7 - TRBV6-1 TRBD1 CASTWTGTYEQYF TGTGCCAGCACCTGGACAGGGACCTACGAGCAGTACTTC
TRBJ1-5 - TRBV5-8 - CASSLHRTGNSNQPQHF TGTGCCAGCAGCTTACACCGGACCGGAAATAGCAATCAGCCCCAGCATTTT
TRBJ2-1 - TRBV4-2 TRBD2 CASSLRRLAGNEQFF TGTGCCAGCAGCCTACGAAGACTAGCGGGAAATGAGCAGTTCTTC
TRBJ2-2 - TRBV28 TRBD2 CASSLYSGVGGELFF TGTGCCAGCAGTTTATACAGCGGGGTTGGCGGGGAGCTGTTTTTT
TRBJ2-3 - TRBV28 - CASSWSHGTDTQYF TGTGCCAGCAGCTGGAGCCACGGCACAGATACGCAGTATTTT
TRBJ2-7 once TRBV7-3 - CASSLRPGDPYEQYF TGTGCCAGCAGCTTAAGGCCAGGGGACCCCTACGAGCAGTACTTC
TRBJ2-2 - TRBV6-1 - CASSEARSGELFF TGTGCCAGCAGTGAAGCGAGATCCGGGGAGCTGTTTTTT
TRBJ2-7 - TRBV6-5 - CASSYSSSSSSYEQYF TGTGCCAGCAGTTACTCATCCAGTTCAAGCTCCTACGAGCAGTACTTC
TRBJ1-4 once TRBV28 - CASSPRGGTNEKLFF TGTGCCAGCAGTCCACGGGGCGGAACTAATGAAAAACTGTTTTTT
TRBJ1-3 - TRBV9 - CASSVATGGNTIYF TGTGCCAGCAGCGTAGCTACGGGGGGAAACACCATATATTTT
TRBJ2-3 - TRBV5-1 TRBD1 CASSLQGVDTDTQYF TGCGCCAGCAGCCTCCAGGGGGTCGACACAGATACGCAGTATTTT
TRBJ1-2 - TRBV6-5 - CASSYYIGEGTF TGTGCCAGCAGTTACTACATCGGGGAGGGAACCTTC
TRBJ2-6 - TRBV28 - CASSLASSGANVLTF TGTGCCAGCAGTTTAGCCAGCTCTGGGGCCAACGTCCTGACTTTC
TRBJ2-7 - TRBV5-1 - CASSQERVSYEQYF TGCGCCAGCAGCCAGGAACGGGTTTCCTACGAGCAGTACTTC
TRBJ2-7 once TRBV6-5 TRBD1 CASSGRDRDSYEQYF TGTGCCAGCAGTGGCCGGGACAGGGACTCCTACGAGCAGTACTTC
TRBJ1-1 once TRBV25-1 TRBD1 CASSETGGYEAFF TGTGCCAGCAGTGAGACAGGGGGCTATGAAGCTTTCTTT
TRBJ2-3 - TRBV15 TRBD2 CATSRDWSGGPVNTQYF TGTGCCACCAGCAGAGATTGGAGCGGGGGGCCCGTGAATACGCAGTATTTT
TRBJ2-3 - TRBV25-1 TRBD2 CASSDQPGLAGVADTQYF TGTGCCAGCAGTGACCAACCTGGACTAGCGGGAGTTGCAGATACGCAGTATTTT
TRBJ2-3 - TRBV4-1 - CASSQDLGTSTTDTQYF TGCGCCAGCAGCCAGGACCTCGGTACAAGCACCACAGATACGCAGTATTTT
TRBJ1-2 - TRBV18 - CASSPGQNYGYTF TGTGCCAGCTCACCCGGGCAGAACTATGGCTACACCTTC
TRBJ2-1 - TRBV5-1 - CASSATLGPSYNEQFF TGCGCCAGCAGCGCAACCCTAGGCCCCTCCTACAATGAGCAGTTCTTC
TRBJ2-5 - TRBV6-6 TRBD2 CASSRGRERGPYF TGTGCCAGCAGTAGGGGCCGCGAGCGGGGGCCGTACTTC
TRBJ2-5 - TRBV2 - CASSETATQETQYF TGTGCCAGCAGTGAGACCGCAACCCAAGAGACCCAGTACTTC
TRBJ2-7 - TRBV18 TRBD1 CASSPGQGGSYEQYF TGTGCCAGCTCACCCGGACAGGGAGGATCCTACGAGCAGTACTTC
TRBJ1-4 - TRBV28 TRBD1 CASRRDRVPNEKLFF TGTGCCAGCAGGCGGGACAGGGTCCCCAACGAAAAACTGTTTTTT
TRBJ2-7 - TRBV28 TRBD2 CASSSPGGGRSYEQYF TGTGCCAGCAGTTCCCCCGGGGGCGGGAGGTCCTACGAGCAGTACTTC
TRBJ1-6 - TRBV5-1 - CASSLLDYNSPLHF TGCGCCAGCAGCTTGCTAGATTATAATTCACCCCTCCACTTT
TRBJ2-4 - TRBV6-6 - CASSPRAENIQYF TGTGCCAGCAGTCCCAGGGCCGAAAACATTCAGTACTTC
TRBJ2-3 - TRBV5-1 - CASRRTGSTDTQYF TGCGCCAGCAGGAGAACCGGGAGCACAGATACGCAGTATTTT
TRBJ2-3 - TRBV27 - CASSLGIITDTQYF TGTGCCAGCAGTTTGGGCATTATCACAGATACGCAGTATTTT
TRBJ1-2 - TRBV7-9 TRBD1 CASSPISVRGLSYGYTF TGTGCCAGCAGCCCTATCAGTGTCAGGGGGCTTTCCTATGGCTACACCTTC
TRBJ2-1 - TRBV29-1 TRBD1 CSVKRTGANNEQFF TGCAGCGTTAAAAGGACAGGGGCCAACAATGAGCAGTTCTTC
TRBJ1-5 - TRBV2 - CASRVQGPDQPQHF TGTGCCAGCAGGGTACAGGGCCCCGATCAGCCCCAGCATTTT
TRBJ2-2 - TRBV11-1 - CASSDGGRGTGELFF TGTGCCAGCAGCGATGGGGGTAGGGGTACCGGGGAGCTGTTTTTT
TRBJ1-3 - TRBV7-2 TRBD1 CASSPFRSGTGSGNTIYF TGTGCCAGCAGCCCGTTCCGATCCGGGACAGGCTCTGGAAACACCATATATTTT
TRBJ1-1 once TRBV28 - CASRLNTEAFF TGTGCCAGCCGACTGAACACTGAAGCTTTCTTT